Detailed here is one T cell receptor (beta chain). No antigen is known for it. These data are taken from a study of Ad26.COV2.S vaccination and SARS-CoV-2 variants. Study background: Of the COV1001 trial arms, the Ad26.COV2.S arm included the donor. General observations from the study: Measurements of TCR breadth and depth may have given underestimates of the total T cell responses. For non-spike TCRs, breadth in vaccine recipients resembled that in placebo recipients.

With 1 base clipped from V and 5 bases from J, the junction kept 5 bases outside the gene matches. The CDR3 sequence is 15 residues long. Germline lookup yields CDR1 SGHVS and CDR2 FQNEAQ. Some clones are missing from TCRdb's copy, which holds only in-frame ones; the method was immunoSEQ multiplex PCR. The table includes roughly 380,000 clones, around 87% detected once. Treatment noted: 15 to 20 received Ad26.COV2.S at low or high dose, single or two shots; about 5 received placebo; per-sample allocation not given. Following the first vaccine or placebo injection, samples were taken on day 63. The donor was a Boston adult aged 18-55 years.

Sequenced material: peripheral blood, taken in a trial of Ad26.COV2.S vaccine versus placebo. The receptor was derived from a person between 18 and 65 years old who received the Ad26.COV2.S COVID-19 vaccine or a placebo. J is TRBJ2-5 and V is TRBV7-8, with TRBD1 matching 9 bases. CDR3 loop: CASSLGQGVRETQYF. CDR3 nucleotide sequence: TGTGCCAGCAGCTTAGGACAGGGGGTTAGGGAGACCCAGTACTTC.